These T cell receptor beta chains were read from a single sample in a study of radiation and T cells in renal cell carcinoma. The repertoire was sequenced with immunoSEQ multiplex PCR; TCRdb's copy has only in-frame clones and lacks some. The table includes 50,000 to 75,000 clones, around 72% detected once. The sample consisted of blood, taken from a patient whose treatment included radiotherapy and nephrectomy. The source of these receptors is a man between 60 and 75 years old with renal cell carcinoma. Both conserved end residues are part of each CDR3. D genes are given only for firm matches. Clone size is given for some rows only: seen once, a few or many times, or a class if the clone is expanded.

CDR3 DNA: TGCGCCAGCAGCCCTCCGGGCGGGAGGGGGGACACAGATACGCAGTATTTT
CDR3 protein: CASSPPGGRGDTDTQYF
clone size: NA
D gene: TRBD2
V gene: TRBV5-1
J gene: TRBJ2-3

CDR3 DNA: TGTGCCAGCAGTGAGGGGGGGCTAAATCAGCCCCAGCATTTT
CDR3 protein: CASSEGGLNQPQHF
clone size: NA
D gene: NA
V gene: TRBV2
J gene: TRBJ1-5

CDR3 DNA: TGTGCCAGCAGCTTAGCGTCTCCCCACGGAAACGAGCAGTACTTC
CDR3 protein: CASSLASPHGNEQYF
clone size: NA
D gene: NA
V gene: TRBV7-2
J gene: TRBJ2-7

CDR3 DNA: TGTGCCAGCAGTTCCGGGACAAGGGGGACTGAAGCTTTCTTT
CDR3 protein: CASSSGTRGTEAFF
clone size: NA
D gene: NA
V gene: TRBV7-9
J gene: TRBJ1-1

CDR3 DNA: TGCGCCAGCAGCTTGTTGGGGGCGGGAAATCAGCCCCAGCATTTT
CDR3 protein: CASSLLGAGNQPQHF
clone size: NA
D gene: NA
V gene: TRBV5-1
J gene: TRBJ1-5

CDR3 DNA: TGTGCCAGCAGCCCCGACAGGGGGCCGTATGGCTACACCTTC
CDR3 protein: CASSPDRGPYGYTF
clone size: NA
D gene: TRBD1
V gene: TRBV2
J gene: TRBJ1-2

CDR3 DNA: TGTGCCAGCTCACCGGCTGCCTTGGGACAGGGAGTTTCAGATACGCAGTATTTT
CDR3 protein: CASSPAALGQGVSDTQYF
clone size: NA
D gene: TRBD1
V gene: TRBV18
J gene: TRBJ2-3

CDR3 DNA: TGCGCCAGCAGCTTAAACACAGGGGGCTACTATGGCTACACCTTC
CDR3 protein: CASSLNTGGYYGYTF
clone size: NA
D gene: TRBD1
V gene: TRBV5-1
J gene: TRBJ1-2

CDR3 DNA: TGTGCCAGCAGCGAAGGACTAGCGGATGAGCAGTTCTTC
CDR3 protein: CASSEGLADEQFF
clone size: NA
D gene: TRBD2
V gene: TRBV7-2
J gene: TRBJ2-1

CDR3 DNA: TGTGCCAGCTCATCCCCTAACTCTGGGGCCAACGTCCTGACTTTC
CDR3 protein: CASSSPNSGANVLTF
clone size: NA
D gene: NA
V gene: TRBV18
J gene: TRBJ2-6

CDR3 DNA: TGTGCCAGCAGCTTATTCGGACCCGCCGCCTCTGGGGCCAACGTCCTGACTTTC
CDR3 protein: CASSLFGPAASGANVLTF
clone size: once
D gene: NA
V gene: TRBV7-9
J gene: TRBJ2-6

CDR3 DNA: TGTGCCAGCAGCTTGATGGACAGGGAATTTCAGTTCTTC
CDR3 protein: CASSLMDREFQFF
clone size: NA
D gene: TRBD1
V gene: TRBV7-2
J gene: TRBJ2-1

CDR3 DNA: TGTGCCAGTAGTATTTCGGCCCATGGAACTGAAGCTTTCTTT
CDR3 protein: CASSISAHGTEAFF
clone size: few
D gene: NA
V gene: TRBV19
J gene: TRBJ1-1

CDR3 DNA: TGTGCCAGCAGTGAAACTAGCTTGGGGACCCAGTACTTC
CDR3 protein: CASSETSLGTQYF
clone size: NA
D gene: NA
V gene: TRBV6-1
J gene: TRBJ2-5

CDR3 DNA: TGTGCCAGCAGCGCCGGGACAGGGGGGGCGGGCTACACCTTC
CDR3 protein: CASSAGTGGAGYTF
clone size: NA
D gene: TRBD1
V gene: TRBV9
J gene: TRBJ1-2

CDR3 DNA: TGTGCCAGCATCCCCCTCAGGGGATACAATGAGCAGTTCTTC
CDR3 protein: CASIPLRGYNEQFF
clone size: NA
D gene: NA
V gene: TRBV6-1
J gene: TRBJ2-1

CDR3 DNA: TGTGCCTGGAGGATCGGTGGGAGTGTAACCGGGGAGCTGTTTTTT
CDR3 protein: CAWRIGGSVTGELFF
clone size: NA
D gene: NA
V gene: TRBV30
J gene: TRBJ2-2

CDR3 DNA: TGTGCCATCAGTGAGGGAGCCTCGGGAGTGAGGTCCGGGGAGCTGTTTTTT
CDR3 protein: CAISEGASGVRSGELFF
clone size: NA
D gene: NA
V gene: TRBV10-3
J gene: TRBJ2-2

CDR3 DNA: TGCGCCAGCAGCCAGGCAAACGGGGGGGGAGAGACCCAGTACTTC
CDR3 protein: CASSQANGGGETQYF
clone size: NA
D gene: TRBD2
V gene: TRBV4-1
J gene: TRBJ2-5

CDR3 DNA: TGTGCCAGCAGTGTCTCGGGTGGTCTAGCGGGAGTCGGCTTCACAGATACGCAGTATTTT
CDR3 protein: CASSVSGGLAGVGFTDTQYF
clone size: NA
D gene: TRBD2
V gene: TRBV6-1
J gene: TRBJ2-3

CDR3 DNA: TGTGCCTGGAAGGCAGAGAACACTGAAGCTTTCTTT
CDR3 protein: CAWKAENTEAFF
clone size: NA
D gene: NA
V gene: TRBV30
J gene: TRBJ1-1

CDR3 DNA: TGTGCCAGCAGTTATGGTGGAAATGAGCAGTTCTTC
CDR3 protein: CASSYGGNEQFF
clone size: NA
D gene: NA
V gene: TRBV6-5
J gene: TRBJ2-1

CDR3 DNA: TGTGCCATCAGTACTAGCGGGGGAGGAAGCCAGTACTTC
CDR3 protein: CAISTSGGGSQYF
clone size: NA
D gene: TRBD2
V gene: TRBV10-3
J gene: TRBJ2-5

CDR3 DNA: TGCAGCGCGTCAGGGACGACTAATGAAAAACTGTTTTTT
CDR3 protein: CSASGTTNEKLFF
clone size: NA
D gene: NA
V gene: TRBV29-1
J gene: TRBJ1-4

CDR3 DNA: TGTGCCAGCCAAAGCGTTCAGGGGGACAATGAGCAGTTCTTC
CDR3 protein: CASQSVQGDNEQFF
clone size: NA
D gene: TRBD1
V gene: TRBV18
J gene: TRBJ2-1

CDR3 DNA: TGTGCCAGCTCCCAAACGAACACTGAAGCTTTCTTT
CDR3 protein: CASSQTNTEAFF
clone size: NA
D gene: NA
V gene: TRBV18
J gene: TRBJ1-1

CDR3 DNA: TGCAGCGTTGGTCATGGGGAATGGTCTGTTTTT
CDR3 protein: CSVGHGEWSVF
clone size: NA
D gene: NA
V gene: TRBV29-1
J gene: TRBJ2-2

CDR3 DNA: TGTGCCAGCAGCTTGTGGGGGTCAGGGATGAACACTGAAGCTTTCTTT
CDR3 protein: CASSLWGSGMNTEAFF
clone size: NA
D gene: NA
V gene: TRBV5-6
J gene: TRBJ1-1

CDR3 DNA: TGTGCCAGCAGCTCCCCCTACCAGGATCTGAGAGAGACCCAGTACTTC
CDR3 protein: CASSSPYQDLRETQYF
clone size: once
D gene: NA
V gene: TRBV5-4
J gene: TRBJ2-5

CDR3 DNA: TGTGCCTGGAGTCGGGCAGGGGAAGCTTTCTTT
CDR3 protein: CAWSRAGEAFF
clone size: NA
D gene: NA
V gene: TRBV30
J gene: TRBJ1-1

CDR3 DNA: TGCGCCAGCAGTGAGAGACTAGCGGGGGCTTGGGAGACCCAGTACTTC
CDR3 protein: CASSERLAGAWETQYF
clone size: NA
D gene: TRBD2
V gene: TRBV10-1
J gene: TRBJ2-5

CDR3 DNA: TGCGCCAGCAGCTTGGCCACAGGGAGTCTCTCCTACGAGCAGTACTTC
CDR3 protein: CASSLATGSLSYEQYF
clone size: NA
D gene: NA
V gene: TRBV5-1
J gene: TRBJ2-7

CDR3 DNA: TGCGCCAGCAGCTTTCCAGGGACAGATACGCAGTATTTT
CDR3 protein: CASSFPGTDTQYF
clone size: NA
D gene: NA
V gene: TRBV5-1
J gene: TRBJ2-3

CDR3 DNA: TGCGCCAGCAGCTTTGGGATTAACTATGGCTACACCTTC
CDR3 protein: CASSFGINYGYTF
clone size: NA
D gene: NA
V gene: TRBV5-1
J gene: TRBJ1-2

CDR3 DNA: TGTGCCAGCAGGACCTCACGGATGAACACTGAAGCTTTCTTT
CDR3 protein: CASRTSRMNTEAFF
clone size: NA
D gene: NA
V gene: TRBV7-2
J gene: TRBJ1-1

CDR3 DNA: TGCGCCAGCGCCTCGCTGGGGGACACTGAAGCTTTCTTT
CDR3 protein: CASASLGDTEAFF
clone size: few
D gene: NA
V gene: TRBV5-1
J gene: TRBJ1-1

CDR3 DNA: TGCAGCGCCCGGGTGGTAGAGGAGCTGTTTTTT
CDR3 protein: CSARVVEELFF
clone size: NA
D gene: NA
V gene: TRBV29-1
J gene: TRBJ2-2

CDR3 DNA: TGTGCCAGTACCCGACAGGGGAGCACCGGGGAGCTGTTTTTT
CDR3 protein: CASTRQGSTGELFF
clone size: medium-sized
D gene: TRBD1
V gene: TRBV19
J gene: TRBJ2-2

CDR3 DNA: TGTGCCAGCAGTTGGTCGGGAAATCAGCCCCAGCATTTT
CDR3 protein: CASSWSGNQPQHF
clone size: NA
D gene: NA
V gene: TRBV28
J gene: TRBJ1-5

CDR3 DNA: TGCGCCAGCAGCTCGGACAGCTCTGGGGCCAACGTCCTGACTTTC
CDR3 protein: CASSSDSSGANVLTF
clone size: NA
D gene: NA
V gene: TRBV5-1
J gene: TRBJ2-6

CDR3 DNA: TGTGCCAGTAGTACCGACAGGGGTGAAATCTATGGCTACACCTTC
CDR3 protein: CASSTDRGEIYGYTF
clone size: NA
D gene: TRBD1
V gene: TRBV19
J gene: TRBJ1-2

CDR3 DNA: TGTGCCAGCAGACTACAAGAGACCCAGTACTTC
CDR3 protein: CASRLQETQYF
clone size: NA
D gene: NA
V gene: TRBV28
J gene: TRBJ2-5

CDR3 DNA: TGTGCCAGCAGGGTCGGGGTCGATGGATCCGGCTACACCTTC
CDR3 protein: CASRVGVDGSGYTF
clone size: NA
D gene: NA
V gene: TRBV2
J gene: TRBJ1-2

CDR3 DNA: TGTGCCAGCAGCACGGGGCCTGGTTCGGAGACCCAGTACTTC
CDR3 protein: CASSTGPGSETQYF
clone size: few
D gene: NA
V gene: TRBV2
J gene: TRBJ2-5

CDR3 DNA: TGTGCCAGCAGCCACTCGGTGCCACCCACAGATACGCAGTATTTT
CDR3 protein: CASSHSVPPTDTQYF
clone size: NA
D gene: NA
V gene: TRBV5-5
J gene: TRBJ2-3

CDR3 DNA: TGTGCCAGCAGTTCTCATACAGGATCCGGAAACACCATATATTTT
CDR3 protein: CASSSHTGSGNTIYF
clone size: NA
D gene: NA
V gene: TRBV6-6
J gene: TRBJ1-3

CDR3 DNA: TGTGCCAGCGGGAGCAGGACTAGCGGTTACGAGCAGTACTTC
CDR3 protein: CASGSRTSGYEQYF
clone size: NA
D gene: TRBD2
V gene: TRBV5-4
J gene: TRBJ2-7